Sequencing of this T cell receptor (beta chain) was carried out in a study of radiotherapy plus CTLA-4 blockade in lung cancer. Generated by immunoSEQ multiplex PCR, the TCRdb table keeps only in-frame clones and is missing some. Among 75,000 to 100,000 clones listed, under 85% were seen once. There are 17 residues in the CDR3. From germline, CDR1 is SGHNT and CDR2 YENEEA. V was pared by 7 bases and J by 0 bases, with 12 bases of the junction left unmatched. Source: peripheral blood, taken from a patient treated with radiotherapy plus ipilimumab. The rearrangement links TRBV11-3 to TRBJ2-1; TRBD1 agrees at 7 bases. This clonotype originated in a human donor with non-small cell lung cancer who had a partial response to radiotherapy plus ipilimumab. Some clones in this sample may be carry-over from other donors' samples. CDR3 region: CASTQGTARSSYNEQFF. CDR3 nucleotides: TGTGCCAGCACCCAGGGGACAGCCAGGAGCTCCTACAATGAGCAGTTCTTC.